A selection of T cell receptor beta chains follows, all from one sample in a study of neurological immune-mediated disorders. From the 5' RACE reads, TCRdb called clonotypes with MiXCR, one entry per CDR3 protein. The table shows under 85,000 distinct CDR3 sequences, with roughly 5% occurring only once. The sample taken for sequencing was PBMCs. The origin of the receptors is a human donor with multiple sclerosis. The donor label of this sample is uncertain. Both conserved end residues are trimmed from each CDR3.

V	J	CDR3
TRBV5-1	TRBJ1-4	ASSLDGTVYATNEKLF
TRBV5-1	TRBJ2-3	ASSLTGTVGTDTQY
TRBV20-1	TRBJ2-2	SARQGSGELF
TRBV5-1	TRBJ2-5	ASSLGLAGGETQY
TRBV4-1	TRBJ2-7	ASSQDPYEGAPTYEQY
TRBV6-5	TRBJ2-3	ASSSLERGRTDTQY
TRBV7-3	TRBJ1-5	ASSMGSNQPQH
TRBV4-1	TRBJ2-7	ASSQGQGAVEQY
TRBV7-9	TRBJ2-3	ASSLDLAGTDTQY
TRBV20-1	TRBJ2-2	SARGRDRVTGELF
TRBV5-1	TRBJ2-3	ASSRTSGGVPDTQY
TRBV5-1	TRBJ1-2	ASSRLTGANYGYT
TRBV2	TRBJ2-7	ASSGGGPGQGTYEQY
TRBV10-3	TRBJ2-2	AISESVSSGELF
TRBV20-1	TRBJ2-7	SAQDRGSSYEQY
TRBV12-3/TRBV12-4	TRBJ1-5	ASSLSQPQH
TRBV20-1	TRBJ1-1	SASLTGQNTEAF
TRBV9	TRBJ1-6	ASSGGTGTNSPLH
TRBV4-1	TRBJ1-2	ASSPGTFNYGYT
TRBV7-6	TRBJ1-5	ASSLTGGAGQPQH
TRBV10-3	TRBJ2-3	AISEQTSGDTQY
TRBV5-5	TRBJ1-2	ASSLDGWPGATSGYT
TRBV5-1	TRBJ2-3	ASSFHTDTQY
TRBV7-2	TRBJ2-3	ASSIGQYTDTQY
TRBV28	TRBJ2-7	ASSPRQPYEQY
TRBV12-3/TRBV12-4	TRBJ2-7	ASGSGTLGYEQY
TRBV5-5	TRBJ2-4	ASSPPGGAGNIQY
TRBV7-6	TRBJ1-1	ASSPGQGSTEAF
TRBV5-1	TRBJ2-2	ASSLGGSTGELF
TRBV24-1	TRBJ1-5	ATSVSGTSNQPKN
TRBV5-1	TRBJ2-7	ASSHRRSSEPYEQY
TRBV20-1	TRBJ2-7	SATTSGGTYEQY
TRBV5-1	TRBJ2-5	ASSPGTSGQETQY
TRBV20-1	TRBJ2-5	SASTDSPETQY
TRBV20-1	TRBJ1-1	SPRGGTPYTEAF
TRBV20-1	TRBJ1-1	SALSTSNTEAF
TRBV7-9	TRBJ2-1	AWTSGTYNEQF
TRBV20-1	TRBJ1-5	SARDRARNLGNQPQH
TRBV7-9	TRBJ2-3	ASSYPSGGADTQY
TRBV4-1	TRBJ2-1	ASSQDFRGENEQF
TRBV5-1	TRBJ2-1	ASSSLAGGYNEQF
TRBV12-3/TRBV12-4	TRBJ1-1	ASSIDRAYLNTEAF
TRBV6-5	TRBJ2-6	ASSLASGANVLT
TRBV10-3	TRBJ1-2	AISEGTGQGYGYT